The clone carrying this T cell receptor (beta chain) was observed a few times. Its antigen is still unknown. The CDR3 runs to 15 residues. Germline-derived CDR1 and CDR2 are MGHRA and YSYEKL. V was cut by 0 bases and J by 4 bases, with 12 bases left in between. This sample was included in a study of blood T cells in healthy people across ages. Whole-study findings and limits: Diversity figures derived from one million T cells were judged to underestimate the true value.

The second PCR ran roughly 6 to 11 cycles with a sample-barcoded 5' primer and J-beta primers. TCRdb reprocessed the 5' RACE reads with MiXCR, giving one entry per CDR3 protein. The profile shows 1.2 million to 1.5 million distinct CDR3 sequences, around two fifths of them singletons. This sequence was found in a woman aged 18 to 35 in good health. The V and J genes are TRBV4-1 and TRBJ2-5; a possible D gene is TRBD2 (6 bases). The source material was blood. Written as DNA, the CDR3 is TGCGCCAGCAGCCAAGATCCGGGAGATGGAGAGACCCAGTACTTC. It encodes CASSQDPGDGETQYF.